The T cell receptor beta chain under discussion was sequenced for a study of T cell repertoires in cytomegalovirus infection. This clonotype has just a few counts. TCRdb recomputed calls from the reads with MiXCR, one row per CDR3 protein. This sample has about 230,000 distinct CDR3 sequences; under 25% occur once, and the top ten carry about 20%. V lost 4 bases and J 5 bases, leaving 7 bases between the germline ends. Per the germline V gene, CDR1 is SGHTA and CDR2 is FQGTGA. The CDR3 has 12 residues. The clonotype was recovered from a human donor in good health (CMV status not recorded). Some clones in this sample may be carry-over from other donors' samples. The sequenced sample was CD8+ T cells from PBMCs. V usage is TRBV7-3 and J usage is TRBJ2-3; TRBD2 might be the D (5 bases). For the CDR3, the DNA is TGTGCCAGCAGCTACGAGGGAGATACGCAGTATTTT. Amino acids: CASSYEGDTQYF.